This T cell receptor (beta chain) was retrieved from a study of T cell responses to AZD1222 COVID-19 vaccine. Background on the study: Second-dose intervals near 4 or 12 weeks were combined.

Clones were read by immunoSEQ multiplex PCR, and TCRdb kept only the in-frame ones, dropping some. The sample lists some 130,000 clones, 80% to 90% occurring once. In germline, CDR1 is LNHNV, CDR2 YYDKDF (reference sequence). V shed 3 bases and J shed 8 bases, with 22 bases lying between them. CDR3 size: 16 residues. This clone was seen a few times. The source material was peripheral blood, sampled on day 0 of AZD1222 vaccination. This sequence originates from an adult in good health. The gene calls are TRBV15 and TRBJ1-2, with D possibly being TRBD1 (5 bases). CDR3 sequence (DNA): TGTGCCACCAGCAGTGGACATTCGGGCCGTGCGGGAGGCTACACCTTC. Its protein is CATSSGHSGRAGGYTF. Full variable domain (missing parts from reference TRBV15 and TRBJ1-2): DAMVIQNPRYQVTQFGKPVTLSCSQTLNHNVMYWYQQKSSQAPKLLFHYYDKDFNNEADTPDNFQSRRPNTSFCFLDIRSPGLGDTAMYLCATSSGHSGRAGGYTFGSGTRLTVV.